Included here is one T cell receptor beta chain sequence, with context. The antigen is not known. Other DNA sequences from this sample encode an identical CDR3 as well. This record belongs to a study of beta chain features in type 1 diabetes. Study-wide results and caveats: Researchers cautioned that cDNA sequencing could over-represent cells with high TCR expression. Significant though moderate, a shortening of TCRB CDR3s appeared in all four CD4+ subsets of Type 1 diabetes patients. VDJ junctions from patients with type 1 diabetes contained fewer insertions and more deletions.

Deletions cut 0 bases from V and 3 bases from J, with 5 bases between. In germline, CDR1 is GTSNPN, CDR2 SVGIG (reference sequence). CDR3 size: 12 residues. Expressed TCRB transcripts were sequenced after all isolated RNA was converted to cDNA. Repertoires were generated with immunoSEQ multiplex PCR, while TCRdb's copy carries only in-frame clones and drops some. This sample has under 850,000 clones, with around an eighth found just once. Sequencing was done on a sample of naive CD4+ T cells from blood. This clonotype was sampled from a young man with type 1 diabetes. The rearrangement joins TRBV30 to TRBJ1-2; no definite D call. CDR3 protein: CAWSVWDYGYTF. DNA of the CDR3: TGTGCCTGGAGTGTGTGGGACTATGGCTACACCTTC.